The 23 T cell receptor beta chains below all came from one sample that was sequenced in a study of beta chain features in type 1 diabetes. Findings of the study overall: When Type 1 diabetes patients were examined, their TCRB CDR3s proved moderately but significantly shorter in all four CD4+ subsets.

Expressed TCRB transcripts were sequenced because the isolated RNA had all been reverse transcribed beforehand. TCRdb's copy holds only in-frame clones and misses some; the assay was immunoSEQ multiplex PCR. The sample has around 600,000 clones; 12% are singletons. These TCRs' antigens remain unknown. Specimen: naive CD4+ T cells from blood. Source of these receptors: a young man with type 1 diabetes.

The chain uses TRBV7-8 and TRBJ1-2, with TRBD1 matching over 9 bases. The CDR3 has 13 residues. Germline assignment: CDR1 SGHVS and CDR2 FQNEAQ. J gave up 7 bases and V 4 bases, and 4 bases lay outside the gene matches. The CDR3 protein is CASSSYRGLGYTF. The CDR3 nucleotides read TGTGCCAGCAGCTCTTACAGGGGGCTTGGCTACACCTTC.

CDR3: CASSYSGREWEPQHF. The CDR3 DNA reads as TGTGCCAGCAGTTACTCGGGCAGGGAGTGGGAGCCCCAGCATTTT. The V call is TRBV6-5, the J call TRBJ1-5; D possibly corresponds to TRBD1 (5 bases). Trimming left V 0 bases short and J 8 bases short, with 14 bases between. Germline V CDR1 and CDR2: MNHEY, SVGAGI. The CDR3 runs 15 residues.

There are a few counts of this clone. The CDR3 bases are TGTGCCTCAAGTCGGACTAGCGGGCCCTACGAGCAGTACTTC. Translation gives CASSRTSGPYEQYF. This sequence joins TRBV30 and TRBJ2-7; 11 nucleotides match TRBD2. This CDR3 comprises 14 residues. The germline gives CDR1 GTSNPN, CDR2 SVGIG (reference sequence). Losses at the gene ends were 7 bases for V and 2 bases for J; bases not matched to a gene: 7. Variable domain in full (rest from reference TRBV30 and TRBJ2-7): SQTIHQWPATLVQPVGSPLSLECTVEGTSNPNLYWYRQAAGRGLQLLFYSVGIGQISSEVPQNLSASRPQDRQFILSSKKLLLSDSGFYLCASSRTSGPYEQYFGPGTRLTVT.

This clone was observed a few times. The chain has TRBV29-1 and TRBJ2-1, with D hard to call. This CDR3 has 14 residues. V lost 4 bases to trimming and J lost 0 bases, with 10 bases between them. Germline V CDR1 and CDR2: SQVTM, ANQGSEA. The CDR3 sequence is CSVVSQLSYNEQFF. In nucleotides, the CDR3 is TGCAGCGTTGTATCCCAACTCTCCTACAATGAGCAGTTCTTC.

In this sample, this clone turned up a few times. The chain recombines TRBV6-6 with TRBJ2-7; possibly TRBD1 for D (5 bases). In germline, CDR1 is MNHNY, CDR2 SVGAGI (reference sequence). Trimming left V 0 bases short and J 8 bases short, with 17 bases between. The CDR3 has 15 residues. The CDR3 protein is CASSYSGRTSSQQYF. DNA of the CDR3: TGTGCCAGCAGTTACTCAGGCCGGACATCCTCCCAGCAGTACTTC.

This clone showed up just a few times. V is TRBV19 and J is TRBJ1-1, with D unclear. V was pared by 3 bases and J by 5 bases, with 16 bases between. The length of the CDR3 is 15 residues. Germline V gene lookup returns CDR1 LNHDA and CDR2 SQIVND (reference sequence). The CDR3 here is CASSMGISRETEAFF. DNA for the CDR3: TGTGCCAGTAGTATGGGGATTTCTCGGGAGACTGAAGCTTTCTTT.

A few counts support this clone. This rearrangement joins TRBV18 to TRBJ2-2; the match to TRBD1 covers 7 bases. Germline assignment: CDR1 KGHSH and CDR2 LQKENI. The CDR3 totals 18 residues. Trimming took 3 bases from V and 2 from J; bases not matched to a gene: 12. This CDR3 is CASSPMRGRAPNTGELFF. CDR3 bases: TGTGCCAGCTCACCTATGAGGGGGCGCGCTCCAAACACCGGGGAGCTGTTTTTT.

The chain couples TRBV4-3 to TRBJ1-2; D not certain. V lost 2 bases and J lost 0, with 13 bases in between. The CDR3 is 16 amino acids. Germline V lookup: CDR1 LGHNA, CDR2 YSLEER. The CDR3 DNA sequence: TGCGCCAGCAGCCAAATTGCGCTGGAACCTAACTATGGCTACACCTTC. Translation: CASSQIALEPNYGYTF.

This chain joins TRBV18 and TRBJ2-6, with 7 nucleotides matching TRBD1. V was clipped by 5 bases and J by 12 bases; unmatched bases: 19. CDR3 length: 17 amino acids. From germline, CDR1 is KGHSH and CDR2 LQKENI. CDR3 nucleotides: TGTGCCAGCTCAAGTCAACCGGGACAGCTAGGAAGGGGCGTCCTGACTTTC. Its protein is CASSSQPGQLGRGVLTF. Full variable domain (outside the CDR3, taken from reference TRBV18 and TRBJ2-6): NAGVMQNPRHLVRRRGQEARLRCSPMKGHSHVYWYRQLPEEGLKFMVYLQKENIIDESGMPKERFSAEFPKEGPSILRIQQVVRGDSAAYFCASSSQPGQLGRGVLTFGAGSRLTVL.

In its sample, this clone was seen a few times. The genes are TRBV28 and TRBJ2-7, with 10 bases lining up with TRBD1. The CDR3 extends over 15 amino acids. The junction had 9 bases not matched to a gene; V was cut back by 8 bases and J by 2 bases. The V gene's germline CDR1 is MDHEN and CDR2 SYDVKM. The CDR3 DNA follows: TGTGCCAGCTCGAACTCCGGGACAGGGGCCTACGAGCAGTACTTC. This translates into CASSNSGTGAYEQYF.

The J gene is TRBJ2-7, the V gene TRBV7-2; D may be TRBD1 (6 bases). The CDR3 totals 16 residues. CDR1 and CDR2 (germline): SGHTA, FQGNSA. V lost 1 base and J lost 4, with 17 bases in between. The CDR3 loop is CASSLGSRRRGYEQYF. The CDR3 bases are TGTGCCAGCAGCTTAGGGTCCCGACGCAGGGGTTACGAGCAGTACTTC.

The genes are TRBV7-2 and TRBJ2-7; 7 nucleotides align to TRBD1. Trimming took 5 bases from V and 5 from J; bases not matched to a gene: 6. The germline V gene has CDR1 SGHTA and CDR2 FQGNSA. The CDR3 covers 13 residues. In DNA form, the CDR3 reads TGTGCCAGCAGCGCGCAGACAGGGAACGAGCAGTACTTC. Translating it yields CASSAQTGNEQYF.

Worth noting for this clone: This same CDR3 is encoded by further DNA sequences in the sample. The chain recombines TRBV7-2 with TRBJ2-1; possible D gene TRBD2, 6 bases. Germline loops: CDR1 SGHTA, CDR2 FQGNSA. This CDR3 is 12 amino acids long. V shed 3 bases and J shed 9 bases, with 9 bases lying between them. The CDR3 bases are TGTGCCAGCAGCTTGGCCGGGGGTGAGCAGTTCTTC. It specifies CASSLAGGEQFF.

V and J are TRBV28 and TRBJ2-6, with D perhaps matching TRBD2 (5 bases). CDR1 is MDHEN, CDR2 SYDVKM, per germline. V lost 3 bases and J 2 bases, leaving 11 bases between the germline ends. The length of the CDR3 is 16 residues. The CDR3 is CASSFEGETGANVLTF. The CDR3 DNA reads TGTGCCAGCAGTTTCGAGGGAGAGACTGGGGCCAACGTCCTGACTTTC.

In its sample, this clone was seen a few times. This sequence joins TRBV7-2 and TRBJ1-6; no reliable D call. Trimming cost V 1 base and J 8 bases, with 12 bases left between them. Germline CDR1 reads SGHTA; CDR2 reads FQGNSA. The CDR3 length is 15 residues. The CDR3, as DNA: TGTGCCAGCAGCTTAGGGGCAGGAAGTCATTCACCCCTCCACTTT. The encoded protein is CASSLGAGSHSPLHF. The full variable domain, with the rest looked up from reference TRBV7-2 and TRBJ1-6, is GAGVSQSPSNKVTEKGKDVELRCDPISGHTALYWYRQSLGQGLEFLIYFQGNSAPDKSGLPSDRFSAERTGGSVSTLTIQRTQQEDSAVYLCASSLGAGSHSPLHFGNGTRLTVT.

This clone was seen only a few times. The V and J genes are TRBV7-6 and TRBJ1-2; 8 bases agree with TRBD1. CDR1 SGHVS and CDR2 FNYEAQ come from the germline V gene. V trimming: 3 bases; J trimming: 4 bases; junction bases outside the gene matches: 1. This CDR3 contains 13 residues. The CDR3 DNA follows: TGTGCCAGCAGCTTTGGACAGGGCTATGGCTACACCTTC. Translation gives CASSFGQGYGYTF. Full variable domain (missing parts from reference TRBV7-6 and TRBJ1-2): GAGVSQSPRYKVTKRGQDVALRCDPISGHVSLYWYRQALGQGPEFLTYFNYEAQQDKSGLPNDRFSAERPEGSISTLTIQRTEQRDSAMYRCASSFGQGYGYTFGSGTRLTVV.

This clone was detected only a few times. The V and J genes are TRBV7-2 and TRBJ2-7, with TRBD1 matching over 9 bases. With V trimmed by 5 bases and J by 5 bases, 10 bases remained unmatched. This CDR3 has 15 amino acids. Germline-derived CDR1 and CDR2 are SGHTA and FQGNSA. The CDR3 protein is CASSPTPGTGNEQYF. The CDR3 DNA sequence: TGTGCCAGCAGCCCCACCCCCGGGACAGGGAACGAGCAGTACTTC.

The V gene is TRBV14, the J gene TRBJ2-3; 7 bases map to TRBD2. J was trimmed by 1 base and V by 0 bases; bases with no gene match: 4. This CDR3 is built from 16 residues. The V gene's germline CDR1 is SGHDN and CDR2 FVKESK. CDR3 sequence reads: CASSQDGRGGTDTQYF. CDR3 nucleotides: TGTGCCAGCAGCCAAGATGGGAGGGGTGGCACAGATACGCAGTATTTT.

There are a few counts of this clone. The J gene is TRBJ2-2, the V gene TRBV9; 7 bases match TRBD1. V lost 4 bases and J lost 4; bases outside the gene matches: 10. This CDR3 contains 16 residues. CDR1 SGDLS and CDR2 YYNGEE come from the germline V gene. The CDR3 protein is CASSTATGLSTGELFF. The CDR3 coding sequence is TGTGCCAGCAGCACCGCGACAGGGTTGAGCACCGGGGAGCTGTTTTTT.

CDR3 sequence (DNA): TGTGCCATCAGTGAAGGGGAGAGGTTGAACTATGGCTACACCTTC. It encodes CAISEGERLNYGYTF. V is TRBV10-3 and J is TRBJ1-2; D is perhaps TRBD1 (5 bases). Germline V gene sequence: CDR1 ENHRY, CDR2 SYGVKD. The CDR3 is made up of 15 amino acids. V lost 3 bases to trimming and J lost 2 bases, with 13 bases between them.

The chain employs TRBV25-1 and TRBJ1-5; D unclear. V was shortened by 0 bases and J by 7 bases, with 7 bases between the two germline ends. CDR3 length: 13 residues. The germline CDR1 and CDR2 sequences are MGHDK and SYGVNS. The CDR3 bases are TGTGCCAGCAGTGAATATCCGGGACAGCCCCAGCATTTT. Translating it yields CASSEYPGQPQHF.

V is TRBV2 and J is TRBJ1-6; 9 positions match TRBD1. The V and J ends lost 6 bases and 8 bases, in that order; junction bases with no gene match: 11. This CDR3 comprises 16 residues. The germline V gene encodes CDR1 SNHLY and CDR2 FYNNEI. The CDR3 loop reads CASSPQRDRVDSPLHF. The CDR3 region has the DNA TGTGCCAGCAGCCCTCAGCGGGACAGGGTTGATTCACCCCTCCACTTT.

The chain recombines TRBV11-2 with TRBJ2-2; no clear D gene. V lost 5 bases, J lost 1 base, and 11 bases lay in between. The CDR3 is 15 residues long. Germline CDR1 and CDR2: SGHAT and FQNNGV. The CDR3 loop reads CASSDEALNTGELFF. The CDR3 DNA reads as TGTGCCAGCAGCGATGAAGCGTTGAACACCGGGGAGCTGTTTTTT.